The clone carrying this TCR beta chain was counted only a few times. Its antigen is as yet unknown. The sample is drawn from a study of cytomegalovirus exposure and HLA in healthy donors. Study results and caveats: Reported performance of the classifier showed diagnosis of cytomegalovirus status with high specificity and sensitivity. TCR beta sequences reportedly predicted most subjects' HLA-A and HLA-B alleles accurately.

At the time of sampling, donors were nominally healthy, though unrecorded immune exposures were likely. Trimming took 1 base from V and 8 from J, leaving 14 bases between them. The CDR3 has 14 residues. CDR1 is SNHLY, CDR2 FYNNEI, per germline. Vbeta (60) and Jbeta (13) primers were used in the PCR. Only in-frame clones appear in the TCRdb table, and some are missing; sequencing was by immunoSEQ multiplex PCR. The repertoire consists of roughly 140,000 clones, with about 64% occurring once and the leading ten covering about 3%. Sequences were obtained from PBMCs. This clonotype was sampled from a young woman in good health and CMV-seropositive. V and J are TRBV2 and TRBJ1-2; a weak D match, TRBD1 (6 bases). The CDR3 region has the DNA TGTGCCAGCAGTGAAGAGGGAGGGGGAGGGGGCTACACCTTC. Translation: CASSEEGGGGGYTF. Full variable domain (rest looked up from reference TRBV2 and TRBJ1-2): EPEVTQTPSHQVTQMGQEVILRCVPISNHLYFYWYRQILGQKVEFLVSFYNNEISEKSEIFDDQFSVERPDGSNFTLKIRSTKLEDSAMYFCASSEEGGGGGYTFGSGTRLTVV.